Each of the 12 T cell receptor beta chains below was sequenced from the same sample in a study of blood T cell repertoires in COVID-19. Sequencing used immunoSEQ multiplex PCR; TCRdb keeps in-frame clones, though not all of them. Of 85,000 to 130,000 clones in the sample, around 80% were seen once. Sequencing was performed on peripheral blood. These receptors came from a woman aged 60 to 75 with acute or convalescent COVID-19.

The CDR3 region has the DNA TGCGCCAGCAGCTTAACAGCCGATGGCTACACCTTC. Translated: CASSLTADGYTF. The chain has TRBV5-1 and TRBJ1-2, with D hard to call. Germline V gene lookup returns CDR1 SGHRS and CDR2 YFSETQ. V lost 2 bases and J 6 bases, leaving 8 bases between the germline ends. The CDR3 has 12 amino acids.

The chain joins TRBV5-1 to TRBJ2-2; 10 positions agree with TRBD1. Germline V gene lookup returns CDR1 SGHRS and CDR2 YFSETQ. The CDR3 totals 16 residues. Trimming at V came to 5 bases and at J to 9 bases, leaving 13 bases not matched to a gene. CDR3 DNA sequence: TGCGCCAGCAGTACCGGTGGGACAGGGGCCGAGCGGGAGCTGTTTTTT. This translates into CASSTGGTGAERELFF.

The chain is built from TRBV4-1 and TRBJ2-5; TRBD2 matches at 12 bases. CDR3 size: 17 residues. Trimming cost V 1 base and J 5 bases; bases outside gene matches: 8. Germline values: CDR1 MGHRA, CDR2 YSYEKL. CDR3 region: CASSQVTSGGPGETQYF. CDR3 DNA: TGCGCCAGCAGCCAAGTAACTAGCGGGGGGCCAGGGGAGACCCAGTACTTC.

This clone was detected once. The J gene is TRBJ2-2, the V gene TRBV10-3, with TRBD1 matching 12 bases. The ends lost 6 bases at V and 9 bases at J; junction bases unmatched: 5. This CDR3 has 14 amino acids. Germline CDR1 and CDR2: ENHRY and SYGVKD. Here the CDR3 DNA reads TGTGCCATCAGGGGGGACAGGGGGCCGAGGGAGCTGTTTTTT. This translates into CAIRGDRGPRELFF.

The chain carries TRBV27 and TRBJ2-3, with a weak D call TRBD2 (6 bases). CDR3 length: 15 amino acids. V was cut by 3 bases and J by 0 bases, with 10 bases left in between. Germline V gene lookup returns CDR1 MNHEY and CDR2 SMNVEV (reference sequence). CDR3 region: CASSFWGDSTDTQYF. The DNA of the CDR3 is TGTGCCAGCAGTTTTTGGGGGGACAGCACAGATACGCAGTATTTT.

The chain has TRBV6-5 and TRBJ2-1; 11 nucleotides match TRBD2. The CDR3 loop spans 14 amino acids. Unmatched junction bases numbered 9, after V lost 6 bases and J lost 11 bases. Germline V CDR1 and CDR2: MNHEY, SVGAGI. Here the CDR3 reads CASRKTSGGDKQFF. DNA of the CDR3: TGTGCCAGCAGGAAAACTAGCGGGGGTGATAAGCAGTTCTTC.

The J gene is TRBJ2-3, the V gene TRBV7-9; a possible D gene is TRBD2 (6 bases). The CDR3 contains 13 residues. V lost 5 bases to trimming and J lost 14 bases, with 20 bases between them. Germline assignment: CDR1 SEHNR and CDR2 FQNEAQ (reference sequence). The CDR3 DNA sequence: TGTGCCAGCAGCGAACCCCCGGGACTCCGACCGTATTTT. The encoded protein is CASSEPPGLRPYF. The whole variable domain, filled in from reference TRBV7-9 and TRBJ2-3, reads DTGVSQNPRHKITKRGQNVTFRCDPISEHNRLYWYRQTLGQGPEFLTYFQNEAQLEKSRLLSDRFSAERPKGSFSTLEIQRTEQGDSAMYLCASSEPPGLRPYFGPGTRLTVL.

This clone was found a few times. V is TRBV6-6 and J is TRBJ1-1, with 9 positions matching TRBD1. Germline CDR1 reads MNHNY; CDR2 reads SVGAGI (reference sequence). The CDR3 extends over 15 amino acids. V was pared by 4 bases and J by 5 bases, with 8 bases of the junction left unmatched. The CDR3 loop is CASSSRDRAGTEAFF. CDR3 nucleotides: TGTGCCAGCAGTTCCCGGGACAGGGCTGGTACTGAAGCTTTCTTT.

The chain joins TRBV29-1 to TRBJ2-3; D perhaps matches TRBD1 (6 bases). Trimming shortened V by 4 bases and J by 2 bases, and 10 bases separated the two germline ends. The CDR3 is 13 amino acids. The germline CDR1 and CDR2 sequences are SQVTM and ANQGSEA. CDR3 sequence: CSVVGGNTDTQYF. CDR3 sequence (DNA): TGCAGCGTTGTTGGGGGCAACACAGATACGCAGTATTTT.

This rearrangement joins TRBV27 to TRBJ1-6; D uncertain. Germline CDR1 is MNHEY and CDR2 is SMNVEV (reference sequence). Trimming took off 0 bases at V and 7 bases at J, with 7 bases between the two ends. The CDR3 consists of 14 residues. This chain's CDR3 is CASSLSTGNSPLHF. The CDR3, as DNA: TGTGCCAGCAGTTTATCTACGGGGAATTCACCCCTCCACTTT.

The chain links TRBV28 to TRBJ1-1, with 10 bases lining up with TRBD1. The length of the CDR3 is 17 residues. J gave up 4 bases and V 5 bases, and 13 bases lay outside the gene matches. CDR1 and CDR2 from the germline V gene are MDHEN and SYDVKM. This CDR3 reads CASSRGQGRAFGTEAFF. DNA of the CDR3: TGTGCCAGCAGTAGGGGACAGGGGAGGGCTTTTGGCACTGAAGCTTTCTTT.

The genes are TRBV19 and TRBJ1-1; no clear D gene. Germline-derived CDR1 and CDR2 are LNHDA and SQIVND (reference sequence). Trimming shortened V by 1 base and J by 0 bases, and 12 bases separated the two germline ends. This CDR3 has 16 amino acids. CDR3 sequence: CASSIGGGRMNTEAFF. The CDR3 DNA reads TGTGCCAGTAGTATAGGTGGAGGGAGAATGAACACTGAAGCTTTCTTT. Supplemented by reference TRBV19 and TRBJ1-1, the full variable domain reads DGGITQSPKYLFRKEGQNVTLSCEQNLNHDAMYWYRQDPGQGLRLIYYSQIVNDFQKGDIAEGYSVSREKKESFPLTVTSAQKNPTAFYLCASSIGGGRMNTEAFFGQGTRLTVV.